These 30 T cell receptor beta chains were all obtained from the same sample, sequenced in a study of T cell responses to AZD1222 COVID-19 vaccine. Produced via immunoSEQ multiplex PCR; TCRdb's table is partial and in-frame only. The sample shows some 92,000 clones, 91% of them seen only once. The sequencing here drew on peripheral blood, taken on day 0 of AZD1222 vaccination. The source is an adult in good health.

V and J are TRBV5-1 and TRBJ1-2; possible D gene TRBD1, 5 bases. Trimming pared 4 bases from V and 6 bases from J, leaving 16 bases between. The V gene's germline CDR1 is SGHRS and CDR2 YFSETQ. The CDR3 runs to 14 residues. Here the CDR3 DNA reads TGCGCCAGCAGCCCGGGGCAGACCTTGGATGGCTACACCTTC. Its protein is CASSPGQTLDGYTF.

This rearrangement joins TRBV19 to TRBJ2-4; D is ambiguous. Trimming stripped 6 bases from V and 0 bases from J, with 12 bases between. Germline CDR1 and CDR2: LNHDA and SQIVND (reference sequence). The CDR3 sequence is 15 residues long. CDR3 sequence reads: CASSFFGLAKNIQYF. CDR3 nucleotides: TGTGCCAGTAGCTTCTTTGGATTAGCCAAAAACATTCAGTACTTC.

V gene TRBV14 combines with J gene TRBJ1-1; D perhaps matches TRBD1 (6 bases). The V end lost 10 bases, the J end lost 2 bases, and 17 bases lay between the germline ends. In germline, CDR1 is SGHDN, CDR2 FVKESK. The CDR3 has 14 residues. CDR3 in amino acids: CATKGGPANTEAFF. The CDR3 DNA sequence: TGTGCCACCAAGGGGGGGCCTGCCAACACTGAAGCTTTCTTT.

J is TRBJ2-1 and V is TRBV18; TRBD1 agrees at 7 bases. Germline CDR1 reads KGHSH; CDR2 reads LQKENI. V shed 7 bases and J 1 base; nucleotides not matched to a gene: 4. The CDR3 is 14 amino acids. CDR3 region: CASCRQGSYNEQFF. Written as DNA, the CDR3 is TGTGCCAGCTGTAGACAGGGATCCTACAATGAGCAGTTCTTC.

The chain joins TRBV27 to TRBJ1-5, with TRBD1 matching over 7 bases. This CDR3 has 16 amino acids. Germline V CDR1 and CDR2: MNHEY, SMNVEV (reference sequence). V was pared by 4 bases and J by 2 bases, with 8 bases of the junction left unmatched. In DNA, the CDR3 is TGTGCCAGCAGTTCCCCAAACGACAGGGGCAATCAGCCCCAGCATTTT. Amino acids: CASSSPNDRGNQPQHF.

CDR3 in DNA: TGTGCCAGCAGCTTCGAGGGAGAGACCCAGTACTTC. This sequence encodes CASSFEGETQYF. This rearrangement joins TRBV7-9 to TRBJ2-5, with D maybe TRBD2 (5 bases). V lost 3 bases and J lost 4, with 6 bases in between. CDR1 and CDR2 (germline): SEHNR, FQNEAQ (reference sequence). The CDR3 spans 12 residues.

This sequence joins TRBV6-6 and TRBJ2-2; unclear D gene. The CDR3 is 14 residues long. V was clipped by 10 bases and J by 4 bases, with 16 bases between them. Germline V gives CDR1 MNHNY, CDR2 SVGAGI (reference sequence). The CDR3 protein is CAICPWQTTGELFF. In nucleotides, the CDR3 is TGTGCCATATGCCCCTGGCAGACCACCGGGGAGCTGTTTTTT.

V is TRBV9 and J is TRBJ2-3; TRBD1 might be the D (6 bases). With 3 bases removed from V and 0 bases from J, the gap between germline ends came to 20 bases. The CDR3 length is 18 residues. Germline V lookup: CDR1 SGDLS, CDR2 YYNGEE. CDR3 nucleotides: TGTGCCAGCAGCGAGCCCTTGGACAGACCTATTAGCACAGATACGCAGTATTTT. As protein: CASSEPLDRPISTDTQYF.

CDR3 amino acids: CARSLGGGTSSGNTIYF. The CDR3 region has the DNA TGTGCCAGAAGCTTAGGTGGAGGGACGTCCTCTGGAAACACCATATATTTT. The chain joins TRBV7-5 to TRBJ1-3. TRBV7-5 is labeled a pseudogene. The CDR3 has 17 residues.

V usage is TRBV5-6 and J usage is TRBJ2-7; D is undetermined. Germline V gene sequence: CDR1 SGHDT, CDR2 YYEEEE. The CDR3 extends over 12 amino acids. The V end was cut by 3 bases, the J end by 5 bases, with 9 bases between. CDR3 sequence: CASSSSQDEQYF. As DNA, the CDR3 is TGTGCCAGCAGCTCGTCCCAAGACGAGCAGTACTTC.

The CDR3 loop reads CASSIVQGSGYTF. The CDR3, as DNA: TGTGCCAGTAGTATAGTACAGGGGAGCGGCTACACCTTC. This sequence joins TRBV19 and TRBJ1-2, with 7 bases lining up with TRBD1. The CDR3 contains 13 residues. The V and J ends lost 1 base and 8 bases, in that order; junction bases with no gene match: 4. Per the germline V gene, CDR1 is LNHDA and CDR2 is SQIVND (reference sequence).

The gene calls are TRBV7-2 and TRBJ2-7; D possibly corresponds to TRBD2 (6 bases). V dropped 4 bases and J dropped 2 bases, with 12 bases sitting between them. CDR1 and CDR2 (germline): SGHTA, FQGNSA. The CDR3 is made up of 14 amino acids. CDR3 sequence reads: CASSSFSGPYEQYF. The DNA for the CDR3 is TGTGCCAGCAGCTCCTTTAGCGGTCCCTACGAGCAGTACTTC.

This chain joins TRBV4-2 and TRBJ2-1, with 9 bases lining up with TRBD2. Germline V gives CDR1 LGHNA, CDR2 YNFKEQ. The CDR3 is 19 amino acids. With 1 base clipped from V and 3 bases from J, the junction kept 13 bases outside the gene matches. For the CDR3, the DNA is TGTGCCAGCAGCCAAGGCGGGGCGGGGGGGCCGAGGCTCTACAATGAGCAGTTCTTC. It codes for CASSQGGAGGPRLYNEQFF.

The chain combines TRBV19 with TRBJ1-2; maybe TRBD1 (6 bases). The germline V and J ends were trimmed by 5 bases and 5 bases, with 12 bases remaining between them. Germline V gene lookup returns CDR1 LNHDA and CDR2 SQIVND (reference sequence). The CDR3 has 13 residues. CDR3 in DNA: TGTGCCAGTAGTCCGAGGGGGAGATATGGCTACACCTTC. It is translated as CASSPRGRYGYTF. The complete variable domain, with remaining parts taken from reference TRBV19 and TRBJ1-2, reads DGGITQSPKYLFRKEGQNVTLSCEQNLNHDAMYWYRQDPGQGLRLIYYSQIVNDFQKGDIAEGYSVSREKKESFPLTVTSAQKNPTAFYLCASSPRGRYGYTFGSGTRLTVV.

The chain combines TRBV28 with TRBJ1-6; no firm D call. Germline V gene lookup returns CDR1 MDHEN and CDR2 SYDVKM. Between the trimmed V and J ends, which lost 5 bases and 1 base, there was a span of 15 bases. The CDR3 consists of 17 residues. CDR3 region: CASSPSEPWSYNSPLHF. The DNA for the CDR3 is TGTGCCAGCAGTCCATCGGAGCCTTGGTCCTATAATTCACCCCTCCACTTT.

This chain connects TRBV6-5 to TRBJ2-1; 11 bases map to TRBD2. CDR3 length equals 14 residues. V was pared by 7 bases and J by 8 bases, with 7 bases of the junction left unmatched. Germline lookup yields CDR1 MNHEY and CDR2 SVGAGI. Here the CDR3 reads CASTLAGGPHEQFF. The CDR3, as DNA: TGTGCCAGCACGTTAGCGGGAGGGCCACATGAGCAGTTCTTC.

This chain links TRBV21-1 with TRBJ2-6; the tabulated D call, TRBD1, remains unverified against the DNA. TRBV21-1 is a listed pseudogene. CDR3 length equals 17 residues. The CDR3 DNA is TGTGCCAGCAGCCGCTCGGACGGACACTCTGGGGCCAACGTCCTGACTTTC. Residues: CASSRSDGHSGANVLTF.

The chain is built from TRBV5-4 and TRBJ2-3, with D possibly being TRBD1 (6 bases). Germline CDR1 and CDR2: SGHNT and YYREEE (reference sequence). The CDR3 is 14 residues long. Trimming pared 1 base from V and 4 bases from J, leaving 10 bases between. The CDR3 DNA reads as TGTGCCAGCAGCTTGACAGGGTGGGCAGATACGCAGTATTTT. This gives the protein CASSLTGWADTQYF.

The rearrangement joins TRBV3-1 (or the pseudogene TRBV3-2) to TRBJ2-1; D is possibly TRBD1 or TRBD2 (5 bases each). Germline loops: CDR1 LGHDT, CDR2 YNNKEL (reference sequence). The V and J ends lost 0 bases and 7 bases respectively, with 7 bases between them. This CDR3 is 13 amino acids long. CDR3 amino acids: CASSQDWGNEQFF. The CDR3 nucleotides are TGTGCCAGCAGCCAAGATTGGGGGAATGAGCAGTTCTTC.

The V and J genes are TRBV1 and TRBJ2-7; the listed D gene, TRBD2, was not tested against the DNA. TRBV1 is tagged as a pseudogene. The CDR3 sequence is 11 residues long. CDR3 sequence reads: CTSSRLAEQYF. For the CDR3, the DNA is TGCACCAGCAGCCGACTAGCAGAGCAGTACTTC.

The CDR3 DNA reads TGTGCCAGCAGTCCCCGACAGTTGAACACTGAAGCTTTCTTT. Protein: CASSPRQLNTEAFF. This chain connects TRBV28 to TRBJ1-1, with TRBD1 as a possible D gene (5 bases). This CDR3 is built from 14 residues. The V gene lost 5 bases and the J gene lost 0 bases, with 10 bases spanning the gap. Germline loops: CDR1 MDHEN, CDR2 SYDVKM.

The chain recombines TRBV3-1 (or the pseudogene TRBV3-2) with TRBJ2-2; TRBD1 agrees at 7 bases. This CDR3 region has 16 residues. With 0 bases clipped from V and 7 bases from J, the junction kept 8 bases outside the gene matches. Germline V gene lookup returns CDR1 LGHDT and CDR2 YNNKEL (reference sequence). CDR3 DNA: TGTGCCAGCAGCCAAGATCGACAGGGCTATGGCGGGGAGCTGTTTTTT. Amino acids: CASSQDRQGYGGELFF.

The chain has TRBV9 and TRBJ2-2; a weak D match, TRBD2 (7 bases). CDR3 size: 15 residues. Deletions cut 0 bases from V and 5 bases from J, with 11 bases between. CDR1 SGDLS and CDR2 YYNGEE come from the germline V gene. As DNA, the CDR3 is TGTGCCAGCAGCGTAGTAGGGGGGGTTACCGGGGAGCTGTTTTTT. It specifies CASSVVGGVTGELFF.

This sequence joins TRBV28 and TRBJ2-1; the match to TRBD1 covers 8 bases. V lost 5 bases to trimming and J lost 5 bases; unmatched junction nucleotides: 5. Germline CDR1 MDHEN, CDR2 SYDVKM. The CDR3 runs 14 residues. The CDR3 sequence is CASSRRQGHNEQFF. CDR3 DNA: TGTGCCAGCAGTCGGAGACAGGGGCACAATGAGCAGTTCTTC.

V gene TRBV5-6 combines with J gene TRBJ1-4; 8 bases align to TRBD1. With V trimmed by 0 bases and J by 8 bases, 6 bases remained unmatched. In germline, CDR1 is SGHDT, CDR2 YYEEEE. The CDR3 runs 15 residues. The DNA for the CDR3 is TGTGCCAGCAGCTTGGGGACAGGGTTTGGCGAAAAACTGTTTTTT. This gives the protein CASSLGTGFGEKLFF. Supplemented by reference TRBV5-6 and TRBJ1-4, the full variable domain reads DAGVTQSPTHLIKTRGQQVTLRCSPKSGHDTVSWYQQALGQGPQFIFQYYEEEERQRGNFPDRFSGHQFPNYSSELNVNALLLGDSALYLCASSLGTGFGEKLFFGSGTQLSVL.

V and J are TRBV3-1 (or the pseudogene TRBV3-2) and TRBJ1-5, with D perhaps TRBD1 (6 bases). Germline V CDR1 and CDR2: LGHDT, YNNKEL (reference sequence). This CDR3 comprises 15 residues. The germline V and J ends were trimmed by 3 bases and 0 bases, with 9 bases remaining between them. The CDR3: CASSQGHYSNQPQHF. CDR3 coding DNA: TGTGCCAGCAGCCAGGGACATTATAGCAATCAGCCCCAGCATTTT.

The chain employs TRBV12-5 and TRBJ1-1, with no clear D. The CDR3 consists of 12 residues. Germline V gives CDR1 LGHNT, CDR2 FRNRAP. V was cut by 6 bases and J by 4 bases, with 9 bases left in between. In nucleotides, the CDR3 is TGTGCTAGTGGCCCTGGACTCACTGAAGCTTTCTTT. Amino acid sequence: CASGPGLTEAFF. The complete variable domain, with remaining parts taken from reference TRBV12-5 and TRBJ1-1, reads DARVTQTPRHKVTEMGQEVTMRCQPILGHNTVFWYRQTMMQGLELLAYFRNRAPLDDSGMPKDRFSAEMPDATLATLKIQPSEPRDSAVYFCASGPGLTEAFFGQGTRLTVV.

The V gene is TRBV2, the J gene TRBJ1-6, with D tentatively TRBD1 (6 bases). This CDR3 has 16 amino acids. V lost 1 base and J lost 6, with 13 bases in between. Looked up from germline, CDR1 is SNHLY and CDR2 is FYNNEI. This CDR3 reads CASSEEGGGLNSPLHF. In DNA form, the CDR3 reads TGTGCCAGCAGTGAAGAAGGGGGGGGCCTTAATTCACCCCTCCACTTT.

This chain uses TRBV27 with TRBJ2-5, with 7 nucleotides matching TRBD1. The V gene end was trimmed by 2 bases and the J gene end by 9 bases; junction bases not matched to a gene: 6. Germline V lookup: CDR1 MNHEY, CDR2 SMNVEV (reference sequence). CDR3 size: 13 residues. The CDR3 nucleotides read TGTGCCAGCAGTTTAGTGATGACAGGGTCCCAGTACTTC. Encoded protein: CASSLVMTGSQYF.

This clone was seen once. The chain has TRBV6-5 and TRBJ2-7; D is possibly TRBD2 (6 bases). V gave up 8 bases and J gave up 3 bases, with 14 bases separating them. There are 13 residues in the CDR3. Germline-derived CDR1 and CDR2 are MNHEY and SVGAGI. The CDR3 nucleotides are TGTGCCAGCGTCGTAGCGGACCTCTACGAGCAGTACTTC. Amino acids: CASVVADLYEQYF.